This TCR beta chain was identified during a study of cytomegalovirus exposure and HLA in healthy donors. The overall study: The roughly 120 validation repertoires, a later analysis reported, used the same platform as the 550 to 700 repertoires from the first cohort. Study-wide results and caveats: The TCR clusters that emerged in the first cohort tended, a later analysis found, to co-occur in the approximately 110 validation repertoires. Cytomegalovirus-associated TCR beta chains were listed, numbering some 180.

Comment on this clone: Its cognate antigen is unknown.

Assay: immunoSEQ multiplex PCR; the TCRdb copy retains only in-frame clones and omits some. The table has about 260,000 clones, less than 95% seen once; the top ten hold around 3.1%. This CDR3 has 12 amino acids. Trimming took 4 bases from V and 0 from J, leaving 3 bases between them. CDR1 SGDLS and CDR2 YYNGEE come from the germline V gene. Material: PBMCs. The TCR was taken from a woman aged 25 to 39 in good health and CMV-seronegative. The chain combines TRBV9 with TRBJ2-3; unclear D gene. The DNA of the CDR3 is TGTGCCAGCAGCCCTAGCACAGATACGCAGTATTTT. This codes for CASSPSTDTQYF. The full variable domain, its missing parts supplied by reference TRBV9 and TRBJ2-3, is DSGVTQTPKHLITATGQRVTLRCSPRSGDLSVYWYQQSLDQGLQFLIQYYNGEERAKGNILERFSAQQFPDLHSELNLSSLELGDSALYFCASSPSTDTQYFGPGTRLTVL.